This T cell receptor (beta chain) stems from a study of PD-L1 blockade in urothelial cancer. Germline V lookup: CDR1 MNHNY, CDR2 SVGAGI (reference sequence). There are 16 residues in the CDR3. V lost 0 bases, J lost 6 bases, and 17 bases lay in between. TCRdb's table, derived via immunoSEQ multiplex PCR, lists solely in-frame clones and lacks some. The sample contains more than 50,000 clones, about four fifths of which appear only once. The sequencing here drew on PBMCs, taken around atezolizumab (anti-PD-L1) treatment. The TCR was taken from a man in his 70s with urothelial cancer. V and J are TRBV6-6 and TRBJ1-1, with D uncertain. The CDR3 here is CASSYSAGIRHPEAFF. The CDR3 DNA reads as TGTGCCAGCAGTTACTCGGCAGGAATAAGACACCCTGAAGCTTTCTTT.